The clone carrying this T cell receptor (beta chain) was picked up a small number of times. The antigen is unknown. This sample's treatment: roughly 10-day PBMC culture with coronavirus spike peptide pools or control peptides (ViraFEST assay). This specimen comes from a study of vaccination and CD4 T cells after COVID-19. Study-wide context: SARS-CoV-2 had been detected by nasal swab PCR in convalescent patients; several were mild, one severe. Stimulation of cells relied on overlapping spike peptides derived from SARS-CoV-2, HCoV-NL63, HCoV-OC43 and HCoV-229E. The study enrolled six male and four female convalescents, two of whom were Hispanic.

The CDR3 is made up of 13 amino acids. Trimming cost V 7 bases and J 0 bases, with 10 bases left between them. Germline V gives CDR1 MNHNS, CDR2 SASEGT. The Oncomine TCR Beta short-read assay was what sequenced the DNA obtained from cultured CD4+ T cells. TCRdb reanalysed the PCR reads using MiXCR and keeps one entry per CDR3 protein. In the table there are 6,500 to 8,500 distinct CDR3 sequences, about 76% of which are singletons. The receptor was isolated from a human donor who had recovered from COVID-19. The genes are TRBV6-1 and TRBJ2-7; D gene uncertain. The specimen was CD4+ T cells from blood, cultured in vitro. In DNA, the CDR3 is TGTGCCAGCACCCCTAGAAGCTCCTACGAGCAGTACTTC. Amino acids: CASTPRSSYEQYF.